Many counts were recorded for the clone carrying this TCR beta chain. Its antigen is as yet unknown. This entry belongs to a study of T cell repertoires in cytomegalovirus infection. Study at large: Matching HLA type, along with CMV infection, was indicated by public TCR beta signatures.

V was cut by 7 bases and J by 7 bases, with 20 bases left in between. Germline CDR1 reads LNHDA; CDR2 reads SQIVND (reference sequence). The CDR3 spans 15 residues. General study points: Identification of carriers of CMV plus the relevant HLA was achieved through cumulative public TCR beta family frequency. Predominance within the ex vivo response was attributable to HLA-C-restricted CMV-specific TCR beta clonotypes.

TCRdb processed the reads anew with MiXCR; each CDR3 protein has one entry. The table has around 170,000 distinct CDR3 sequences, 13% to 15% seen once. Input material: PBMCs. The sequence derives from a human donor in good health (CMV status not recorded). Some clones in this sample may be carry-over from other donors' samples. This sequence joins TRBV19 and TRBJ2-1; D possibly corresponds to TRBD2 (7 bases). CDR3 residues: CASTPQFGGANEQFF. The CDR3 DNA reads TGTGCCAGTACTCCTCAATTTGGGGGGGCTAATGAGCAGTTCTTC.